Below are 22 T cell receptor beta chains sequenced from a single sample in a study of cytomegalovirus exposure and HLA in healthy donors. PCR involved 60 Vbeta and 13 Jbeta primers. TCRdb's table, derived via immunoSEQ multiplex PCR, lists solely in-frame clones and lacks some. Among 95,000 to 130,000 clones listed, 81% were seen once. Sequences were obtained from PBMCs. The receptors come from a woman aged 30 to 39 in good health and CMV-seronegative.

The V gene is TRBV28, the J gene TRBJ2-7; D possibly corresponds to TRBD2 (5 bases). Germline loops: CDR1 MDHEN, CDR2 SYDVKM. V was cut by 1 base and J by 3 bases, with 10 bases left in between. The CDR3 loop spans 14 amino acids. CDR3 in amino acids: CASSLSSGVYEQYF. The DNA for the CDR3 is TGTGCCAGCAGTTTATCCTCCGGGGTCTACGAGCAGTACTTC.

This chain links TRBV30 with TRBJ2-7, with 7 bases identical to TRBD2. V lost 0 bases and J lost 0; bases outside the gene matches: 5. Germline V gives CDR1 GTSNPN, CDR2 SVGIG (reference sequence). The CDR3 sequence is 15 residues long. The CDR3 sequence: CAWSVPRTSSYEQYF. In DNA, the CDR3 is TGTGCCTGGAGTGTACCCAGGACTAGCTCCTACGAGCAGTACTTC. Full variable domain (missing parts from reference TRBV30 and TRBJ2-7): SQTIHQWPATLVQPVGSPLSLECTVEGTSNPNLYWYRQAAGRGLQLLFYSVGIGQISSEVPQNLSASRPQDRQFILSSKKLLLSDSGFYLCAWSVPRTSSYEQYFGPGTRLTVT.

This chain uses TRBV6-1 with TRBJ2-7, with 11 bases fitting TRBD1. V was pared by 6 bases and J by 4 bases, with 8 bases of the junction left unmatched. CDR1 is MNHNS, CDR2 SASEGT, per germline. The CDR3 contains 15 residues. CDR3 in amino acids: CASRKDRGRGYEQYF. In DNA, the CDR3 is TGTGCCAGCAGGAAGGACAGGGGGCGGGGGTACGAGCAGTACTTC.

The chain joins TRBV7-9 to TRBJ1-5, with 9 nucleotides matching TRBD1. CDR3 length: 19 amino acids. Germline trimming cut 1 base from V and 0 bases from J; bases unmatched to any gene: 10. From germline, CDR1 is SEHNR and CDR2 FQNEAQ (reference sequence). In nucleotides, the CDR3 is TGTGCCAGCAGCTTAGGGGGACAGGGAACGATCGATAGCAATCAGCCCCAGCATTTT. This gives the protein CASSLGGQGTIDSNQPQHF.

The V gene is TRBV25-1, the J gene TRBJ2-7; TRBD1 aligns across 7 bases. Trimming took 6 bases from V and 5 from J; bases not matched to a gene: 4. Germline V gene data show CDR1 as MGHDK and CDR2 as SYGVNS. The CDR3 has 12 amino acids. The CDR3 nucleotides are TGTGCCAGCAGCAGGGGGAAGGACGAGCAGTACTTC. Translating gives CASSRGKDEQYF.

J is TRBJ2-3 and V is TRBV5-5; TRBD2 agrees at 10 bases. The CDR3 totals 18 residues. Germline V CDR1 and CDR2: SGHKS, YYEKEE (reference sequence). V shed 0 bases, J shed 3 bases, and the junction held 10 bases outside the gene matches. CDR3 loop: CASSLGRLAGDRTDTQYF. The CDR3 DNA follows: TGTGCCAGCAGCTTGGGGCGGCTAGCGGGAGATCGGACAGATACGCAGTATTTT. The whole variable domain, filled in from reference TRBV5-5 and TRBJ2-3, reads DAGVTQSPTHLIKTRGQQVTLRCSPISGHKSVSWYQQVLGQGPQFIFQYYEKEERGRGNFPDRFSARQFPNYSSELNVNALLLGDSALYLCASSLGRLAGDRTDTQYFGPGTRLTVL.

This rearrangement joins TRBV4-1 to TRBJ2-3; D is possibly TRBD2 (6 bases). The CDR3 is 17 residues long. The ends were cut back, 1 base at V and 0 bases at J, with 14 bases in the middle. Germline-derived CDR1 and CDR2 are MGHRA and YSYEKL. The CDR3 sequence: CASSQAGGSDSTDTQYF. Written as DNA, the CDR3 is TGCGCCAGCAGCCAAGCTGGAGGGAGTGATAGCACAGATACGCAGTATTTT.

In nucleotides, the CDR3 is TGTGCCAGCAGTTTTCCGCAGGGTTTCAATCAGCCCCAGCATTTT. Its protein is CASSFPQGFNQPQHF. This chain uses TRBV28 with TRBJ1-5, with TRBD1 as a possible D gene (5 bases). From germline, CDR1 is MDHEN and CDR2 SYDVKM. CDR3 length: 15 amino acids. V was cut by 3 bases and J by 3 bases, with 12 bases left in between.

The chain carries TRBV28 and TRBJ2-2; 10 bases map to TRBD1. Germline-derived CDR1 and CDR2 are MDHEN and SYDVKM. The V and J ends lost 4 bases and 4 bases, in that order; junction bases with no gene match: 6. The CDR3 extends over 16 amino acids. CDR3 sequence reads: CASSYLTGGLTGELFF. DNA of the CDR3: TGTGCCAGCAGTTATTTGACAGGGGGCCTCACCGGGGAGCTGTTTTTT.

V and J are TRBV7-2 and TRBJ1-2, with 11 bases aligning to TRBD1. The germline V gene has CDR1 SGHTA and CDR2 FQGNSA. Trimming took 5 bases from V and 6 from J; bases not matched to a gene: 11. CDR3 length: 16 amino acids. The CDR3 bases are TGTGCCAGCAGCCCAGATGGACAGGGGGCGCGGAATGGCTACACCTTC. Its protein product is CASSPDGQGARNGYTF. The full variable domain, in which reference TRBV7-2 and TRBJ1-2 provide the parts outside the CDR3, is GAGVSQSPSNKVTEKGKDVELRCDPISGHTALYWYRQSLGQGLEFLIYFQGNSAPDKSGLPSDRFSAERTGGSVSTLTIQRTQQEDSAVYLCASSPDGQGARNGYTFGSGTRLTVV.

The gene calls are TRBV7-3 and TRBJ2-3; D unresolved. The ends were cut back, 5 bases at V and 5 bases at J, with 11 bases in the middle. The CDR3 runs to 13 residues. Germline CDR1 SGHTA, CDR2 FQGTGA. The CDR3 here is CASSPRGGDTQYF. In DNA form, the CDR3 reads TGTGCCAGCAGCCCCCGTGGCGGAGATACGCAGTATTTT.

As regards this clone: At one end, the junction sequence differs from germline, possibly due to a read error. The CDR3 DNA is TGTGCCAGCGGTTTGGCGGGCGAGCAGTACTTC. This sequence encodes CASGLAGEQYF. The chain uses TRBV27 and TRBJ2-7; maybe TRBD2 (5 bases). There are 11 residues in the CDR3. Germline CDR1 and CDR2: MNHEY and SMNVEV (reference sequence).

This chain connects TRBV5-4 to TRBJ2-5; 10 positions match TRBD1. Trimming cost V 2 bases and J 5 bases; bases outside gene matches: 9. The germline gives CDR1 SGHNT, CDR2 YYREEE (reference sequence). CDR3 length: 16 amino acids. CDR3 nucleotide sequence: TGTGCCAGCAGCTTTGGCCCGGGACAGGGGAGGGAGACCCAGTACTTC. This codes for CASSFGPGQGRETQYF.

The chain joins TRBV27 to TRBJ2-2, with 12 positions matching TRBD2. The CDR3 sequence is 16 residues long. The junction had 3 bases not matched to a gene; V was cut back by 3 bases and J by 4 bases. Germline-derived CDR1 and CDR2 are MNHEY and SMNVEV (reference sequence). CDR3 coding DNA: TGTGCCAGCAGTTTGACTAGCGGGAGTGGCACCGGGGAGCTGTTTTTT. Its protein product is CASSLTSGSGTGELFF.

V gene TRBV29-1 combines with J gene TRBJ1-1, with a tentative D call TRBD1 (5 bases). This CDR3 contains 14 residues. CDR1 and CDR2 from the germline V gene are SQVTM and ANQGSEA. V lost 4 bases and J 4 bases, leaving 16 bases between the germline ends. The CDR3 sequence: CSVARRGVGTEAFF. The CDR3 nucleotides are TGCAGCGTTGCTCGAAGGGGCGTAGGCACTGAAGCTTTCTTT.

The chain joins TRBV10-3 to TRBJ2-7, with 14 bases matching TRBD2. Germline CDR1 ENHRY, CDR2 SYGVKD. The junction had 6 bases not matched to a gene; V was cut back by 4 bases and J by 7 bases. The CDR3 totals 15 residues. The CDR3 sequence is CAISGGLAGAGEQYF. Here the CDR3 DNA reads TGTGCCATCAGTGGGGGACTAGCGGGAGCGGGGGAGCAGTACTTC.

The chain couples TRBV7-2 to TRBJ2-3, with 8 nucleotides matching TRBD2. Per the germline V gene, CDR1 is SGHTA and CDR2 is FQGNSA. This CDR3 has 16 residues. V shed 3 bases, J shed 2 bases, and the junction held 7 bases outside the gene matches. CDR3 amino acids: CASSFRGGRITDTQYF. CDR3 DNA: TGTGCCAGCAGCTTTAGGGGCGGGAGGATCACAGATACGCAGTATTTT. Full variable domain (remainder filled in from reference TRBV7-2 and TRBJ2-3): GAGVSQSPSNKVTEKGKDVELRCDPISGHTALYWYRQSLGQGLEFLIYFQGNSAPDKSGLPSDRFSAERTGGSVSTLTIQRTQQEDSAVYLCASSFRGGRITDTQYFGPGTRLTVL.

CDR3 protein: CASSRGIEQFF. Here the CDR3 DNA reads TGTGCCAGCAGTCGGGGTATTGAGCAGTTCTTC. The chain is built from TRBV25-1 and TRBJ2-1; maybe TRBD2 (5 bases). This CDR3 is 11 amino acids long. CDR1 MGHDK and CDR2 SYGVNS come from the germline V gene. The V end was cut by 5 bases, the J end by 9 bases, with 8 bases between.

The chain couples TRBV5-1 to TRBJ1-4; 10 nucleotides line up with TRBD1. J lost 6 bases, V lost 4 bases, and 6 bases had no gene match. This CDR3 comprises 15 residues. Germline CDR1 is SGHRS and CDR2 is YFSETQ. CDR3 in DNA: TGCGCCAGCAGCCCATTCGGGACAGGGGATGAAAAACTGTTTTTT. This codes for CASSPFGTGDEKLFF.

The CDR3 spells CASSPIGGPTYEQYF. CDR3 bases: TGTGCCAGCAGTCCCATTGGCGGGCCTACCTACGAGCAGTACTTC. This chain links TRBV27 with TRBJ2-7, with a tentative D call TRBD2 (5 bases). Trimming shortened V by 5 bases and J by 2 bases, and 16 bases separated the two germline ends. Germline CDR1 and CDR2: MNHEY and SMNVEV (reference sequence). The CDR3 has 15 residues.

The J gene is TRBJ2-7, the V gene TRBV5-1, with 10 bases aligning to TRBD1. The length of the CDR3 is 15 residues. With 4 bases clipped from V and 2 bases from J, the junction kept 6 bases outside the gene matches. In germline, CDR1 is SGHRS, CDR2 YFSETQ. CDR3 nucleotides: TGCGCCAGCAGCCCTCCGGGACAGGGGACCTACGAGCAGTACTTC. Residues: CASSPPGQGTYEQYF.

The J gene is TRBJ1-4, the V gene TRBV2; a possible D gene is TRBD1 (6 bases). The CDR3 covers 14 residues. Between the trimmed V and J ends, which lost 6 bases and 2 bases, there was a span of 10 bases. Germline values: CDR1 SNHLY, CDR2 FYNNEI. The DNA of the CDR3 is TGTGCCAGCAGCGCTACAGGGACTAATGAAAAACTGTTTTTT. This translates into CASSATGTNEKLFF.